Presented here are 25 T cell receptor beta chains from one specimen sequenced in a study of memory CD4+ T cells and cytomegalovirus serostatus. Profiling relied on immunoSEQ multiplex PCR, and the TCRdb table lists in-frame clones only, not all of them. The data contain about 50,000 clones, roughly 78% of them singletons. Single viable CD3+CD4+CD8-CD45RO+ cells were sorted as the memory CD4+ T cells. Sequencing was done on a sample of memory CD4+ T cells from blood. Receptor source: an adult in good health and CMV-seronegative.

In this sample, this clone turned up a few times. The chain joins TRBV18 to TRBJ1-1; D is unclear. Germline V gene data show CDR1 as KGHSH and CDR2 as LQKENI. Trimming took off 2 bases at V and 7 bases at J, with 8 bases between the two ends. The CDR3 has 12 amino acids. Here the CDR3 DNA reads TGTGCCAGCTCACCAGTCGAACGTGAAGCTTTCTTT. Protein product: CASSPVEREAFF.

The V call is TRBV5-1, the J call TRBJ2-5, with D uncertain. Trimming took off 3 bases at V and 4 bases at J, with 4 bases between the two ends. The CDR3 has 11 amino acids. The V gene's germline CDR1 is SGHRS and CDR2 YFSETQ. CDR3 loop: CASSSRETQYF. The CDR3 bases are TGCGCCAGCAGCTCCCGAGAGACCCAGTACTTC.

Remarks on this clone: With a much larger clone just one base away, this may be a read error. The chain couples TRBV4-1 to TRBJ2-7, with 12 bases fitting TRBD2. V lost 8 bases to trimming and J lost 4 bases; unmatched junction nucleotides: 9. The germline V gene has CDR1 MGHRA and CDR2 YSYEKL. The CDR3 has 15 amino acids. The CDR3 nucleotides read TGCGCCAGCGGCCCGGGACTAGCGGGCGGATACGAGCAGTACTTC. Protein: CASGPGLAGGYEQYF.

V usage is TRBV27 and J usage is TRBJ2-1; D may be TRBD1 (6 bases). The CDR3 contains 16 residues. CDR1 is MNHEY, CDR2 SMNVEV, per germline (reference sequence). With 6 bases removed from V and 5 bases from J, the gap between germline ends came to 20 bases. For the CDR3, the DNA is TGTGCCAGCAGCCAGTGGCTTTCGACAGGACACAATGAGCAGTTCTTC. As protein: CASSQWLSTGHNEQFF.

The chain links TRBV5-1 to TRBJ1-1, with 9 bases fitting TRBD1. The CDR3 has 14 amino acids. V lost 4 bases, J lost 4 bases, and 5 bases stayed unmatched. CDR1 and CDR2 (germline): SGHRS, YFSETQ. CDR3 sequence: CASSLMGQGTEAFF. The CDR3 coding sequence is TGCGCCAGCAGCCTAATGGGACAGGGCACTGAAGCTTTCTTT.

V gene TRBV28 combines with J gene TRBJ1-5; D is unclear. The CDR3 spans 14 residues. V was cut by 7 bases and J by 7 bases, with 17 bases left in between. Germline V gene data show CDR1 as MDHEN and CDR2 as SYDVKM. The CDR3 nucleotides are TGTGCCAGCACCCTCCCCTTCGAAGGGCAGCCCCAGCATTTT. It specifies CASTLPFEGQPQHF.

The chain employs TRBV29-1 and TRBJ2-5; 9 bases are shared with TRBD1. The CDR3 sequence is 13 residues long. Germline values: CDR1 SQVTM, CDR2 ANQGSEA. Germline trimming cut 7 bases from V and 1 base from J; bases unmatched to any gene: 4. In DNA form, the CDR3 reads TGCAGCGCCAACAGGGGGCGCCAAGAGACCCAGTACTTC. It codes for CSANRGRQETQYF. Full variable domain (remainder filled in from reference TRBV29-1 and TRBJ2-5): SAVISQKPSRDICQRGTSLTIQCQVDSQVTMMFWYRQQPGQSLTLIATANQGSEATYESGFVIDKFPISRPNLTFSTLTVSNMSPEDSSIYLCSANRGRQETQYFGPGTRLLVL.

The V gene is TRBV6-1, the J gene TRBJ1-2; the D is unclear. V lost 1 base and J 2 bases, leaving 11 bases between the germline ends. The CDR3 contains 15 residues. Looked up from germline, CDR1 is MNHNS and CDR2 is SASEGT. Written as DNA, the CDR3 is TGTGCCAGCAGTGAAGGTGTGACGGGGAACTATGGCTACACCTTC. It specifies CASSEGVTGNYGYTF.

The chain is built from TRBV7-7 and TRBJ2-2; TRBD1 aligns across 9 bases. The V and J ends lost 1 base and 5 bases, in that order; junction bases with no gene match: 11. CDR3 length equals 18 residues. Germline CDR1 and CDR2: SSHAT and FNYEAQ (reference sequence). CDR3 sequence reads: CASSLGGSLGQGTGELFF. In DNA, the CDR3 is TGTGCCAGCAGCTTAGGTGGGTCTTTGGGACAGGGAACCGGGGAGCTGTTTTTT.

This clone showed up just once. CDR3 bases: TGTGCCAGCAGCTTTAAACAGGGGGCCGCGACTGAAGCTTTCTTT. Its translation: CASSFKQGAATEAFF. This chain links TRBV13 with TRBJ1-1; 9 nucleotides match TRBD1. Germline V CDR1 and CDR2: PRHDT, FYEKMQ (reference sequence). This CDR3 comprises 15 residues. The V segment lost 3 bases and the J segment 5 bases; nucleotides outside the gene matches: 7.

This chain joins TRBV18 and TRBJ1-2; D unresolved. Germline-derived CDR1 and CDR2 are KGHSH and LQKENI. The V end lost 5 bases, the J end lost 6 bases, and 19 bases lay between the germline ends. This CDR3 region has 15 residues. CDR3 sequence reads: CASSESLSQADGYTF. For the CDR3, the DNA is TGTGCCAGCTCAGAAAGCCTTAGTCAAGCGGATGGCTACACCTTC.

The chain uses TRBV18 and TRBJ2-2, with D unresolved. The CDR3 spans 12 residues. With 2 bases removed from V and 5 bases from J, the gap between germline ends came to 3 bases. Per germline, CDR1 KGHSH and CDR2 LQKENI. The CDR3 DNA follows: TGTGCCAGCTCACCATTTACCGGGGAGCTGTTTTTT. Protein product: CASSPFTGELFF.

The chain recombines TRBV5-4 with TRBJ2-5, with D tentatively TRBD1 or TRBD2 (5 bases each). Germline-derived CDR1 and CDR2 are SGHNT and YYREEE (reference sequence). The CDR3 consists of 12 residues. Trimming removed 3 bases from V and 8 bases from J, with 11 bases in between. Here the CDR3 DNA reads TGTGCCAGCAGCTCGGGGCAGGAAACCCAGTACTTC. Encoded protein: CASSSGQETQYF. The full variable domain, in which reference TRBV5-4 and TRBJ2-5 provide the parts outside the CDR3, is ETGVTQSPTHLIKTRGQQVTLRCSSQSGHNTVSWYQQALGQGPQFIFQYYREEENGRGNFPPRFSGLQFPNYSSELNVNALELDDSALYLCASSSGQETQYFGPGTRLLVL.

The gene calls are TRBV27 and TRBJ2-5; D not resolved. This CDR3 contains 11 residues. The V gene's germline CDR1 is MNHEY and CDR2 SMNVEV (reference sequence). The V end lost 5 bases, the J end lost 7 bases, and 8 bases lay between the germline ends. This CDR3 is CASSTGRTQYF. The CDR3 nucleotides read TGTGCCAGCAGTACCGGCCGGACCCAGTACTTC.

The chain joins TRBV6-1 to TRBJ1-1; a weak D match, TRBD1 (5 bases). V was trimmed by 5 bases and J by 2 bases, leaving 15 bases between them. The CDR3 spans 15 residues. The V gene's germline CDR1 is MNHNS and CDR2 SASEGT. The CDR3 region is CASSTYTGANTEAFF. The CDR3 DNA reads as TGTGCCAGCAGTACCTATACAGGAGCCAACACTGAAGCTTTCTTT.

The rearrangement uses TRBV5-4 and TRBJ1-1, with D possibly being TRBD1 (6 bases). V was shortened by 5 bases and J by 2 bases, with 16 bases between the two germline ends. Germline loops: CDR1 SGHNT, CDR2 YYREEE (reference sequence). CDR3 length: 15 amino acids. The CDR3 nucleotides are TGTGCCAGCAGACCAAATTACAGGGAAAACACTGAAGCTTTCTTT. This gives the protein CASRPNYRENTEAFF.

This clone came up once. The chain uses TRBV11-2 and TRBJ1-1; D perhaps matches TRBD1 (6 bases). The length of the CDR3 is 16 residues. With 7 bases removed from V and 1 base from J, the gap between germline ends came to 19 bases. Germline V CDR1 and CDR2: SGHAT, FQNNGV. Here the CDR3 reads CASNDRQASRNTEAFF. The CDR3 DNA follows: TGTGCCAGCAACGATAGACAGGCTTCCCGGAACACTGAAGCTTTCTTT. The full variable domain, rest sourced from reference TRBV11-2 and TRBJ1-1, is EAGVAQSPRYKIIEKRQSVAFWCNPISGHATLYWYQQILGQGPKLLIQFQNNGVVDDSQLPKDRFSAERLKGVDSTLKIQPAKLEDSAVYLCASNDRQASRNTEAFFGQGTRLTVV.

This chain joins TRBV2 and TRBJ2-3; possibly TRBD2 for D (6 bases). Trimming left V 8 bases short and J 4 bases short, with 16 bases between. Germline V CDR1 and CDR2: SNHLY, FYNNEI. CDR3 size: 14 residues. CDR3 nucleotide sequence: TGTGCCAGCCACAGGCGGGGAGTCCCAGATACGCAGTATTTT. Translating gives CASHRRGVPDTQYF.

CDR3 sequence (DNA): TGTGCCAGCAGGGAAAGGGACAGCTCCTACGAGCAGTACTTC. Translation gives CASRERDSSYEQYF. This rearrangement joins TRBV2 to TRBJ2-7; 7 nucleotides match TRBD1. V lost 6 bases to trimming and J lost 0 bases; unmatched junction nucleotides: 5. The V gene's germline CDR1 is SNHLY and CDR2 FYNNEI. The CDR3 is made up of 14 amino acids.

The chain couples TRBV27 to TRBJ2-2; D ambiguous. The CDR3 spans 14 residues. V was trimmed by 2 bases and J by 2 bases, leaving 6 bases between them. CDR1 is MNHEY and CDR2 is SMNVEV in the germline V gene (reference sequence). CDR3 in amino acids: CASSLRENTGELFF. Written as DNA, the CDR3 is TGTGCCAGCAGTTTAAGGGAAAACACCGGGGAGCTGTTTTTT.

The chain joins TRBV5-5 to TRBJ1-4, with D possibly being TRBD1 (5 bases). CDR3 length: 15 residues. Germline CDR1 is SGHKS and CDR2 is YYEKEE (reference sequence). V lost 1 base, J lost 2 bases, and 9 bases lay in between. CDR3 bases: TGTGCCAGCAGCTTGAGCGGGGCTACTAATGAAAAACTGTTTTTT. It codes for CASSLSGATNEKLFF.

The chain is built from TRBV25-1 and TRBJ2-7; D remains ambiguous. This CDR3 has 15 residues. Germline-derived CDR1 and CDR2 are MGHDK and SYGVNS. Trimming removed 1 base at V and 0 bases at J, with 10 bases between. DNA of the CDR3: TGTGCCAGCAGTGAATCCCCCGATCTCTCCTACGAGCAGTACTTC. Residues: CASSESPDLSYEQYF.

This chain connects TRBV7-2 to TRBJ2-3; D gene ambiguous. Per germline, CDR1 SGHTA and CDR2 FQGNSA. The CDR3 runs to 14 residues. V gave up 4 bases and J gave up 2 bases, with 10 bases separating them. The CDR3 DNA sequence: TGTGCCAGCAGCTCCACGTGGGCCACAGATACGCAGTATTTT. Amino acid sequence: CASSSTWATDTQYF.

This clone was counted only a few times. The genes are TRBV7-9 and TRBJ1-2; a possible D gene is TRBD1 (5 bases). V dropped 0 bases and J dropped 4 bases, with 12 bases sitting between them. The CDR3 has 15 residues. CDR1 is SEHNR and CDR2 is FQNEAQ in the germline V gene (reference sequence). The CDR3 sequence: CASSLAGAYPYGYTF. The DNA of the CDR3 is TGTGCCAGCAGCTTAGCAGGGGCGTATCCCTATGGCTACACCTTC.

The sample holds a few counts of this clone. The chain carries TRBV30 and TRBJ1-1, with TRBD1 as a possible D gene (6 bases). The CDR3 totals 14 residues. The germline CDR1 and CDR2 sequences are GTSNPN and SVGIG (reference sequence). V lost 2 bases to trimming and J lost 3 bases, with 13 bases between them. CDR3 sequence: CAWSRGGAYTEAFF. CDR3 DNA sequence: TGTGCCTGGAGTAGGGGGGGCGCGTACACTGAAGCTTTCTTT.